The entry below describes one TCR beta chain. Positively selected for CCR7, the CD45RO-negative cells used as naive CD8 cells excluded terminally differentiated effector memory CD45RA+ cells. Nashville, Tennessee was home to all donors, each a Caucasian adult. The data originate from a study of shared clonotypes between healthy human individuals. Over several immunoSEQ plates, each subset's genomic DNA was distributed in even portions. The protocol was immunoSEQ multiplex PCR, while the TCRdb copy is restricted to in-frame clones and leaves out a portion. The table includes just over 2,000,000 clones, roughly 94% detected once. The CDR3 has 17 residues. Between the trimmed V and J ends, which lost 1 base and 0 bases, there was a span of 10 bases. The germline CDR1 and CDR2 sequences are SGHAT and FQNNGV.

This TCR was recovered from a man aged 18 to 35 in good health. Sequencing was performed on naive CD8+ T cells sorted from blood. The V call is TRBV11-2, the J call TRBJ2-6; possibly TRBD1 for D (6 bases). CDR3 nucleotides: TGTGCCAGCAGCTTAGGGGACACATTCTCTGGGGCCAACGTCCTGACTTTC. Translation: CASSLGDTFSGANVLTF. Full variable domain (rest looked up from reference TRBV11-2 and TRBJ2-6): EAGVAQSPRYKIIEKRQSVAFWCNPISGHATLYWYQQILGQGPKLLIQFQNNGVVDDSQLPKDRFSAERLKGVDSTLKIQPAKLEDSAVYLCASSLGDTFSGANVLTFGAGSRLTVL.